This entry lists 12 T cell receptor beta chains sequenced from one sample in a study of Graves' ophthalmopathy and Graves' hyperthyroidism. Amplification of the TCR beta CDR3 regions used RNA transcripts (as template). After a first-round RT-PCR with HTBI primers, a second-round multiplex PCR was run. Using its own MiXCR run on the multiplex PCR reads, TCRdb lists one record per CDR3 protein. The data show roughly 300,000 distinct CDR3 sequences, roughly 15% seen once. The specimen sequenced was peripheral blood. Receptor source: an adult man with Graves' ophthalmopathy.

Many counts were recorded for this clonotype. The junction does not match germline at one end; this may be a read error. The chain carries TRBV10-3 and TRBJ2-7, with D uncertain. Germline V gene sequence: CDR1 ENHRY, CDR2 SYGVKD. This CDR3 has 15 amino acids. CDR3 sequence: CAISEFQSTSYEQYF. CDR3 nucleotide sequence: TGTGCCATAAGTGAGTTCCAATCAACATCCTACGAGCAGTACTTC.

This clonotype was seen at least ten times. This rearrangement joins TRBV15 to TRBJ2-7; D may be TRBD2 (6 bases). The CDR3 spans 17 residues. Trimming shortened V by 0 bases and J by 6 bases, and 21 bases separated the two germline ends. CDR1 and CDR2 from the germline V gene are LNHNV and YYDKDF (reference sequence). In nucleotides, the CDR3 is TGTGCCACCAGCAGAGATAAAAAAGTCCAGCTCGGGGGCGAGCAGTACTTC. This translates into CATSRDKKVQLGGEQYF.

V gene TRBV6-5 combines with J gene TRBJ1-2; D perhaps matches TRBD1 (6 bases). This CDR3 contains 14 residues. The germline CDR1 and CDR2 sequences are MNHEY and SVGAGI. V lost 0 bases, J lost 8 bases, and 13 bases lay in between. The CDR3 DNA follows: TGTGCCAGCAGTTACTCGGACAGTTGGGGAGGCTACACCTTC. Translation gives CASSYSDSWGGYTF.

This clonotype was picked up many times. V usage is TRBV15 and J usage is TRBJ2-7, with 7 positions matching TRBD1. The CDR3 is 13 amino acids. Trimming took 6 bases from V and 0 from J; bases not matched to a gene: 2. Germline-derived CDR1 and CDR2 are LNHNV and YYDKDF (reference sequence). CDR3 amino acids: CATRDRSSYEQYF. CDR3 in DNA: TGTGCCACCAGGGACAGGAGCTCCTACGAGCAGTACTTC.

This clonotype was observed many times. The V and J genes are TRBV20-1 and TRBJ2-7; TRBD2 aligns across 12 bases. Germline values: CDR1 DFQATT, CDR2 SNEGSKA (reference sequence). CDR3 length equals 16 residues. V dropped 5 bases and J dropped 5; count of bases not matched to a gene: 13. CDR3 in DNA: TGCAGTGCTTTGACATCCTGGACTAGCGGGAAGGACGAGCAGTACTTC. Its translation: CSALTSWTSGKDEQYF.

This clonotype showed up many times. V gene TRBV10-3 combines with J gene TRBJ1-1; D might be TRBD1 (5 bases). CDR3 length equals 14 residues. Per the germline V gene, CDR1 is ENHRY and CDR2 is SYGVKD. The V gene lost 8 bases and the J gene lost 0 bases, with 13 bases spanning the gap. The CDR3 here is CAIAPGPLNTEAFF. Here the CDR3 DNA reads TGTGCCATCGCCCCGGGACCGTTGAACACTGAAGCTTTCTTT.

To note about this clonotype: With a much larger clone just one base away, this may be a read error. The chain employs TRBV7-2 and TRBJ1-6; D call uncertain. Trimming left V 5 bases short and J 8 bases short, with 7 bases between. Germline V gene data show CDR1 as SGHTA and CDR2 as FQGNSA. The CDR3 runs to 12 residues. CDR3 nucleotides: TGTGCCAGCAGCCTTCAGGATTCACCCCTCCACTTT. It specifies CASSLQDSPLHF. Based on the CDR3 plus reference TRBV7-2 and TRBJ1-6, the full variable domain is GAGVSQSPSNKVTEKGKDVELRCDPISGHTALYWYRQSLGQGLEFLIYFQGNSAPDKSGLPSDRFSAERTGGSVSTLTIQRTQQEDSAVYLCASSLQDSPLHFGNGTRLTVT.

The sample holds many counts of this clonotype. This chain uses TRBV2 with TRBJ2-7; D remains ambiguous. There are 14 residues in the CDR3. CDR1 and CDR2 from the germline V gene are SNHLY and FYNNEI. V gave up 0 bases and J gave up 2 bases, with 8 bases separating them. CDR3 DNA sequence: TGTGCCAGCAGTGAAGCGACTGTTACCTACGAGCAGTACTTC. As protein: CASSEATVTYEQYF.

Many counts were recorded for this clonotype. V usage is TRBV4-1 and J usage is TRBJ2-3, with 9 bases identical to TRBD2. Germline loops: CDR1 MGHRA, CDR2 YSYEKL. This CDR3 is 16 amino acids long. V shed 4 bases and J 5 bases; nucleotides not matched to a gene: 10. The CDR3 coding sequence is TGCGCCAGCAGCCCTGTACAGCGGGGGGAAGGAGATACGCAGTATTTT. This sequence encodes CASSPVQRGEGDTQYF.

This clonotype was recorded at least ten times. CDR3 DNA: TGCGCCAGCAGCCAAGGTCCAGGGACCTACGAGCAGTACTTC. This gives the protein CASSQGPGTYEQYF. The V call is TRBV4-1, the J call TRBJ2-7, with D perhaps matching TRBD1 (5 bases). Germline V gene lookup returns CDR1 MGHRA and CDR2 YSYEKL. The CDR3 is made up of 14 amino acids. Trimming stripped 1 base from V and 2 bases from J, with 9 bases between.

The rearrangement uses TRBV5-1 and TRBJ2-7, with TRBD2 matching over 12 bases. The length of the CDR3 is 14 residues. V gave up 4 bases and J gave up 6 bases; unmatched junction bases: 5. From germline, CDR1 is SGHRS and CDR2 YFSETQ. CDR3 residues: CASSTTSGSAEQYF. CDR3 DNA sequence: TGCGCCAGCAGCACGACTAGCGGGAGTGCCGAGCAGTACTTC.

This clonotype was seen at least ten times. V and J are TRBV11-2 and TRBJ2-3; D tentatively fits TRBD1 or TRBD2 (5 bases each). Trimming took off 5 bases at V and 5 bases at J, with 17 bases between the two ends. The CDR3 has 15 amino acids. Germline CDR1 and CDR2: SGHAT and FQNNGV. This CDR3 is CASSHKGPWGDTQYF. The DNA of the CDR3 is TGTGCCAGCAGCCACAAGGGACCCTGGGGAGATACGCAGTATTTT. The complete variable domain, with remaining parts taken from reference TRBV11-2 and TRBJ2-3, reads EAGVAQSPRYKIIEKRQSVAFWCNPISGHATLYWYQQILGQGPKLLIQFQNNGVVDDSQLPKDRFSAERLKGVDSTLKIQPAKLEDSAVYLCASSHKGPWGDTQYFGPGTRLTVL.